Sequencing of this T cell receptor (beta chain) was carried out in a study of T cell responses to AZD1222 COVID-19 vaccine. The CDR3 contains 16 residues. Per the germline V gene, CDR1 is MNHEY and CDR2 is SMNVEV (reference sequence). The trim removed 2 bases at V and 0 bases at J, leaving 7 bases unmatched. A word on this clone: What it binds is not known.

Points from the study as a whole: Repertoires were obtained only post-peak T cell response. Regions 160-218 and 743-854 held dominance among vaccine-associated CD4 TCRs, which spanned spike. White British donors predominated, females outnumbered males, and clonal diversity was possibly underestimated.

The repertoire was sequenced with immunoSEQ multiplex PCR; TCRdb's copy has only in-frame clones and lacks some. Among under 200,000 clones listed, approximately 90% were seen once. The genes are TRBV27 and TRBJ2-7; 7 nucleotides align to TRBD2. The sample consisted of peripheral blood, taken on day 0 of AZD1222 vaccination. The TCR was taken from an adult in good health. Here the CDR3 DNA reads TGTGCCAGCAGTTTAGATCGGGCTAGCGGCTCCTACGAGCAGTACTTC. Translating gives CASSLDRASGSYEQYF.